This section outlines one T cell receptor (beta chain) sequence together with its context. Its antigen remains unidentified. Germline V CDR1 and CDR2: DFQATT, SNEGSKA (reference sequence). V was cut by 5 bases and J by 3 bases, with 11 bases left in between. The CDR3 sequence is 14 residues long. The data derive from a study of early T cells in non-severe SARS-CoV-2 infection. As for the study in general: Bulk RNA isolated from unsorted whole blood underwent sequencing; chains were not paired. Findings and caveats of the study: VDJdb-based annotation leaned toward anti-spike CD8 responses and missed private and CD4 specificities.

Individual cDNA molecules received unique molecular identifiers. TCRdb re-derived calls from the 5' RACE reads in MiXCR, one entry per CDR3 protein. The profile shows roughly 40,000 distinct CDR3 sequences, more than 10% of them singletons. V and J are TRBV20-1 and TRBJ1-6; D is unclear. Specimen: whole blood. This TCR came from an adult who was a healthcare worker with PCR-confirmed SARS-CoV-2 infection or an uninfected control (not recorded which). CDR3 sequence: CSAHTADYNSPLHF. The CDR3 nucleotides are TGCAGTGCTCATACAGCTGACTATAATTCACCCCTCCACTTT.